These 17 T cell receptor beta chains were sequenced from one sample in a study of spatial heterogeneity in lung cancer. TCRdb re-called the 5' RACE reads with MiXCR, one entry per CDR3 protein. Among about 92,000 distinct CDR3 sequences listed, approximately 12% were seen once. Time point here: sample taken at primary tumor resection. Material: PBMCs, obtained at surgery. Receptors originate from a male donor with early-stage non-small cell lung cancer.

This sequence joins TRBV20-1 and TRBJ2-5; TRBD2 might be the D (6 bases). Germline V gives CDR1 DFQATT, CDR2 SNEGSKA (reference sequence). Trimming shortened V by 1 base and J by 4 bases, and 10 bases separated the two germline ends. The CDR3 is made up of 13 amino acids. CDR3 residues: CSARVPAGETQYF. DNA of the CDR3: TGCAGTGCTAGAGTCCCAGCGGGAGAGACCCAGTACTTC.

This clonotype was seen many times. V usage is TRBV29-1 and J usage is TRBJ1-5; perhaps TRBD1 as D (6 bases). This CDR3 has 13 residues. Trimming took 4 bases from V and 2 from J, leaving 9 bases between them. Germline V gives CDR1 SQVTM, CDR2 ANQGSEA. The CDR3: CSVGQAGNQPQHF. The CDR3 coding sequence is TGCAGCGTTGGACAGGCTGGCAATCAGCCCCAGCATTTT.

This clonotype was seen a few times. This chain connects TRBV4-2 to TRBJ1-5; D remains ambiguous. There are 17 residues in the CDR3. Trimming took off 2 bases at V and 2 bases at J, with 16 bases between the two ends. CDR1 is LGHNA, CDR2 YNFKEQ, per germline. CDR3 amino acids: CASSQTSSRQGNQPQHF. The CDR3 DNA sequence: TGTGCCAGCAGCCAAACCTCGAGTCGCCAGGGCAATCAGCCCCAGCATTTT.

This clonotype was picked up a small number of times. This sequence joins TRBV24-1 and TRBJ1-2; 7 nucleotides match TRBD1. The CDR3 spans 15 residues. Germline V gene data show CDR1 as KGHDR and CDR2 as SFDVKD. Trimming at V came to 5 bases and at J to 4 bases, leaving 9 bases not matched to a gene. In DNA form, the CDR3 reads TGTGCCACCAGTGGCGCGGGACAGACAATCTATGGCTACACCTTC. This translates into CATSGAGQTIYGYTF.

The table lists this clonotype with a few counts. V and J are TRBV28 and TRBJ1-6, with D unresolved. CDR1 MDHEN and CDR2 SYDVKM come from the germline V gene. Deletions cut 8 bases from V and 9 bases from J, with 20 bases between. The CDR3 spans 15 residues. This chain's CDR3 is CASCPPGARGSPLHF. In DNA form, the CDR3 reads TGTGCCAGCTGCCCCCCCGGAGCTAGAGGTTCACCCCTCCACTTT.

This clonotype occurred many times. The chain links TRBV7-2 to TRBJ1-1; D not resolved. Trimming left V 2 bases short and J 4 bases short, with 8 bases between. This CDR3 has 13 amino acids. From germline, CDR1 is SGHTA and CDR2 FQGNSA. This chain's CDR3 is CASSLTGVTEAFF. The DNA for the CDR3 is TGTGCCAGCAGCTTAACGGGTGTCACTGAAGCTTTCTTT.

This clonotype was observed a handful of times. The V call is TRBV5-1, the J call TRBJ2-2; 9 bases line up with TRBD1. V was pared by 5 bases and J by 1 base, with 3 bases of the junction left unmatched. The V gene's germline CDR1 is SGHRS and CDR2 YFSETQ. The CDR3 length is 15 residues. The CDR3 loop is CASSMGQGNTGELFF. The CDR3 nucleotides read TGCGCCAGCAGTATGGGACAGGGGAACACCGGGGAGCTGTTTTTT.

Ten or more counts support this clonotype. The chain links TRBV5-4 to TRBJ2-1; D could derive from TRBD1 or TRBD2 (6 bases each). V shed 6 bases and J shed 9 bases, with 10 bases lying between them. Germline V lookup: CDR1 SGHNT, CDR2 YYREEE (reference sequence). This CDR3 is built from 11 residues. The chain's CDR3 is CASTGGSEQFF. The CDR3 nucleotides read TGTGCCAGCACCGGGGGCAGTGAGCAGTTCTTC.

The chain recombines TRBV5-1 with TRBJ1-2; 9 bases align to TRBD1. This CDR3 is 14 amino acids long. Trimming took 4 bases from V and 4 from J; bases not matched to a gene: 5. From germline, CDR1 is SGHRS and CDR2 YFSETQ. The CDR3 reads CASSRGTGTYGYTF. The CDR3 coding sequence is TGCGCCAGCAGCAGGGGGACAGGGACCTATGGCTACACCTTC.

This clonotype has just a few counts. CDR3 nucleotide sequence: TGCGCCAGCAGCATGCCAGGGGGCGAAGAGACCCAGTACTTC. It codes for CASSMPGGEETQYF. The rearrangement uses TRBV5-1 and TRBJ2-5; 8 bases are a match to TRBD1. Per the germline V gene, CDR1 is SGHRS and CDR2 is YFSETQ. Unmatched junction bases numbered 5, after V lost 4 bases and J lost 3 bases. CDR3 length: 14 amino acids.

This clonotype was counted at least ten times. The gene calls are TRBV19 and TRBJ1-4; D may be TRBD1 (5 bases). Looked up from germline, CDR1 is LNHDA and CDR2 is SQIVND (reference sequence). The length of the CDR3 is 13 residues. V dropped 9 bases and J dropped 4 bases, with 12 bases sitting between them. The chain's CDR3 is CASGGGNNEKLFF. CDR3 DNA sequence: TGTGCCAGCGGCGGGGGGAATAATGAAAAACTGTTTTTT. The variable domain in full, completed from reference TRBV19 and TRBJ1-4, reads DGGITQSPKYLFRKEGQNVTLSCEQNLNHDAMYWYRQDPGQGLRLIYYSQIVNDFQKGDIAEGYSVSREKKESFPLTVTSAQKNPTAFYLCASGGGNNEKLFFGSGTQLSVL.

This clonotype showed up just a few times. The V gene is TRBV18, the J gene TRBJ1-5; 8 bases map to TRBD1. The trim removed 5 bases at V and 3 bases at J, leaving 3 bases unmatched. CDR3 length: 14 residues. Germline CDR1 and CDR2: KGHSH and LQKENI. The CDR3 sequence is CASSGQGSNQPQHF. Here the CDR3 DNA reads TGTGCCAGCTCAGGACAGGGTTCCAATCAGCCCCAGCATTTT.

The chain combines TRBV27 with TRBJ2-1; 8 nucleotides match TRBD2. V dropped 3 bases and J dropped 2; count of bases not matched to a gene: 6. CDR3 length: 16 residues. Germline CDR1 is MNHEY and CDR2 is SMNVEV (reference sequence). The CDR3 protein is CASSLKSGRPYNEQFF. CDR3 in DNA: TGTGCCAGCAGTTTGAAGAGCGGGAGACCCTACAATGAGCAGTTCTTC.

This clonotype was detected only a few times. V and J are TRBV10-3 and TRBJ2-7, with 11 bases fitting TRBD1. With 8 bases clipped from V and 5 bases from J, the junction kept 8 bases outside the gene matches. The CDR3 loop spans 14 amino acids. Germline values: CDR1 ENHRY, CDR2 SYGVKD. CDR3 region: CAISEGGQGDEQYF. As DNA, the CDR3 is TGTGCCATCTCCGAGGGGGGACAGGGGGACGAGCAGTACTTC.

The chain carries TRBV27 and TRBJ2-7; 8 positions match TRBD1. CDR1 and CDR2 from the germline V gene are MNHEY and SMNVEV (reference sequence). The CDR3 is 13 residues long. V lost 9 bases and J lost 0; bases outside the gene matches: 4. The CDR3 sequence is CASQGAGSYEQYF. The CDR3, as DNA: TGTGCCAGTCAGGGGGCCGGCTCCTACGAGCAGTACTTC.

This clonotype was seen a handful of times. The rearrangement links TRBV11-2 to TRBJ2-3; possibly TRBD2 for D (6 bases). Germline values: CDR1 SGHAT, CDR2 FQNNGV. This CDR3 has 15 amino acids. The V end was cut by 2 bases, the J end by 2 bases, with 11 bases between. The CDR3 region has the DNA TGTGCCAGCAGCTTATTACTAGCAGACACAGATACGCAGTATTTT. It encodes CASSLLLADTDTQYF.

This clonotype has just a few counts. J is TRBJ2-3 and V is TRBV24-1; TRBD2 aligns across 10 bases. The CDR3 runs to 16 residues. The germline V gene has CDR1 KGHDR and CDR2 SFDVKD. Germline trimming cut 4 bases from V and 0 bases from J; bases unmatched to any gene: 3. The CDR3 coding sequence is TGTGCCACCAGTGACAGGACTAGCGGAAGCACAGATACGCAGTATTTT. Protein product: CATSDRTSGSTDTQYF.